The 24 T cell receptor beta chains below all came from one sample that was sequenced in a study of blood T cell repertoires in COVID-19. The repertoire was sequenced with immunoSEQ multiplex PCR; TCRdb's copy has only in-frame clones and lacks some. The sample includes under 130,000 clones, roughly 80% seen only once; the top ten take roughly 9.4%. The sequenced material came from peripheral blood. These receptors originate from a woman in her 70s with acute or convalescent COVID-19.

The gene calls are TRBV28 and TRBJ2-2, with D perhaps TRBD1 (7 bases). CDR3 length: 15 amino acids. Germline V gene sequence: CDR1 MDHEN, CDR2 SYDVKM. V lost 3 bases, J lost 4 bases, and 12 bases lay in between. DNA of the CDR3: TGTGCCAGCAGTTTCGACCAGGGGGGCACCGGGGAGCTGTTTTTT. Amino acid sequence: CASSFDQGGTGELFF.

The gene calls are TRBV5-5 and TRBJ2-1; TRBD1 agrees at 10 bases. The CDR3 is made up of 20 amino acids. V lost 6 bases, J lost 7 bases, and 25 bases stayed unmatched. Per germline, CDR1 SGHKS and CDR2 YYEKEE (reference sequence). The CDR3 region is CASTPGRGAGQGEGGNEQFF. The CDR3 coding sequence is TGTGCCAGCACTCCGGGGAGGGGCGCCGGACAGGGGGAAGGCGGGAATGAGCAGTTCTTC.

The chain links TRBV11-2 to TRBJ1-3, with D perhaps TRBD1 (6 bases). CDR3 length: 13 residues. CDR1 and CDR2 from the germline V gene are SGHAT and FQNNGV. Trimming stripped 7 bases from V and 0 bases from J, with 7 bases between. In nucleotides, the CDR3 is TGTGCCAGCACAGGGGCCTCTGGAAACACCATATATTTT. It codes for CASTGASGNTIYF.

The CDR3 reads CAISDPRQASLHF. CDR3 bases: TGTGCCATCAGTGATCCCCGACAGGCCAGCCTCCACTTT. This chain joins TRBV10-3 and TRBJ1-6, with a tentative D call TRBD1 (6 bases). CDR1 ENHRY and CDR2 SYGVKD come from the germline V gene. The CDR3 is 13 residues long. Trimming shortened V by 3 bases and J by 15 bases, and 15 bases separated the two germline ends.

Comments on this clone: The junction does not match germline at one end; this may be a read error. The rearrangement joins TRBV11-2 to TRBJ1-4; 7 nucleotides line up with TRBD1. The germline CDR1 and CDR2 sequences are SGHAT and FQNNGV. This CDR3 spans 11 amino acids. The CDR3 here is CASSSTGQKIF. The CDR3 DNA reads TGTGCCAGCAGCTCCACGGGACAGAAGATTTTT.

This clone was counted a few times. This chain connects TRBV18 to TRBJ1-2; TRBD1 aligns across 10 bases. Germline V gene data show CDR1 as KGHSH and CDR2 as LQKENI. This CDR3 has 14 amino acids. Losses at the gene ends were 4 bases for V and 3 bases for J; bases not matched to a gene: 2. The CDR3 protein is CASSRQGADYGYTF. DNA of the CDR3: TGTGCCAGCTCACGACAGGGGGCGGACTATGGCTACACCTTC.

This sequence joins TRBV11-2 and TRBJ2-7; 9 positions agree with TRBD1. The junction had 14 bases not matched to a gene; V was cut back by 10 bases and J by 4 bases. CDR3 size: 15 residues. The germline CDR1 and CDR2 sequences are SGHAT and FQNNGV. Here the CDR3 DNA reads TGTGCCACTTCTACTTGGAGGACAGGGGTTTACGAGCAGTACTTC. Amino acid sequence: CATSTWRTGVYEQYF.

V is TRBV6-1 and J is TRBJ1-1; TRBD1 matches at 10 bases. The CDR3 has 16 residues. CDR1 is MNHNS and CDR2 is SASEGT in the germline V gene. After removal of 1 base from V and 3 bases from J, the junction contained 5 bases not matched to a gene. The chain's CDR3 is CASSEGTGGAYTEAFF. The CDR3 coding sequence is TGTGCCAGCAGTGAAGGGACAGGGGGGGCGTACACTGAAGCTTTCTTT.

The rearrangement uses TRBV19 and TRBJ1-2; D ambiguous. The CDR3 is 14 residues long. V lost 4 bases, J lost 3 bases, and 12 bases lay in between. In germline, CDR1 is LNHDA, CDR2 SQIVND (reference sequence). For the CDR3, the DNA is TGTGCCAGTAGTAAGCCGGCAGCGGACTATGGCTACACCTTC. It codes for CASSKPAADYGYTF. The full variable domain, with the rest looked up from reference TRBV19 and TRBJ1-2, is DGGITQSPKYLFRKEGQNVTLSCEQNLNHDAMYWYRQDPGQGLRLIYYSQIVNDFQKGDIAEGYSVSREKKESFPLTVTSAQKNPTAFYLCASSKPAADYGYTFGSGTRLTVV.

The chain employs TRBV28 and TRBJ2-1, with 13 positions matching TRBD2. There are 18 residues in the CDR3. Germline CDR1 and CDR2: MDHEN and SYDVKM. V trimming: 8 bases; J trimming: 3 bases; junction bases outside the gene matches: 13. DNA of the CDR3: TGTGCCAGCGTGCCAACTAGCGGGAGGGCGGGGGGCTACAATGAGCAGTTCTTC. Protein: CASVPTSGRAGGYNEQFF.

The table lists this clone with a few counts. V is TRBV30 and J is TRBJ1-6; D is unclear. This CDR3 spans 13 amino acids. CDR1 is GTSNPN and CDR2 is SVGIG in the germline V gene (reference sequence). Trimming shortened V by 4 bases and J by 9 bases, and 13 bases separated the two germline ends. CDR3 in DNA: TGTGCCTGGACGGCTGGGCTGAGTTCACCCCTCCACTTT. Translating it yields CAWTAGLSSPLHF.

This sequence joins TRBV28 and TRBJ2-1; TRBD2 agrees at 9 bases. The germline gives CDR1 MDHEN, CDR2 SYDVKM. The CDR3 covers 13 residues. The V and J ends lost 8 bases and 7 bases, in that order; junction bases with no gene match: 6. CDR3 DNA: TGTGCCAGCGGACTAGCGTCCCCTAATGAGCAGTTCTTC. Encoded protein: CASGLASPNEQFF.

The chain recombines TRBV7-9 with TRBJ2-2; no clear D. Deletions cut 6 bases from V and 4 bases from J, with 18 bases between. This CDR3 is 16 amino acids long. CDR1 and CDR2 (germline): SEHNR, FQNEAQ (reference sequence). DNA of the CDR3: TGTGCCAGCAGTGATTCCACCGGTAGAAGCACCGGGGAGCTGTTTTTT. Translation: CASSDSTGRSTGELFF.

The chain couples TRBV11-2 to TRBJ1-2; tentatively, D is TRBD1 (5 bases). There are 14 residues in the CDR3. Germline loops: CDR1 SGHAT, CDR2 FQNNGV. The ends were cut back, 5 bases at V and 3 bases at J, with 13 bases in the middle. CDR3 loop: CASSPAGYHYGYTF. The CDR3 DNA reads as TGTGCCAGCAGCCCTGCAGGGTATCACTATGGCTACACCTTC.

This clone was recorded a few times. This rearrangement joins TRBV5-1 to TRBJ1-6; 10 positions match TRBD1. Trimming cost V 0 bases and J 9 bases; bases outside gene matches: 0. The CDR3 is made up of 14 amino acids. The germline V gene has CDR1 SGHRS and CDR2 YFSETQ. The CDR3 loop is CASSLGTGGSPLHF. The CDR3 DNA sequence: TGCGCCAGCAGCTTGGGGACAGGGGGTTCACCCCTCCACTTT.

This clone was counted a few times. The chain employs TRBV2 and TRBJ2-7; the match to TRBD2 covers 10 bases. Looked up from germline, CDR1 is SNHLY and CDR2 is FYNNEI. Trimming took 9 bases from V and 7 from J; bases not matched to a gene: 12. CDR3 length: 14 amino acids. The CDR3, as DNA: TGTGCCAGTAACCTAGCGGGAGAGATCGGGGAGCAGTACTTC. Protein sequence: CASNLAGEIGEQYF.

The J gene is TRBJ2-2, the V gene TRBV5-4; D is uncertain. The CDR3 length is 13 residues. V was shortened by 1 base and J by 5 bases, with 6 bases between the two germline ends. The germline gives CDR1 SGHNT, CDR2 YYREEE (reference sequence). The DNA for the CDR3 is TGTGCCAGCAGCTTGACCGGGACCGGGGAGCTGTTTTTT. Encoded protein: CASSLTGTGELFF.

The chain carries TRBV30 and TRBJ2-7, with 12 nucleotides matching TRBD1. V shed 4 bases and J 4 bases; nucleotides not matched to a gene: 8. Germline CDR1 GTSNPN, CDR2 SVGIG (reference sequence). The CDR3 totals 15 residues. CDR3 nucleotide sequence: TGTGCCTGGAACCCGGGACAGGGGGCTTGGTACGAGCAGTACTTC. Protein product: CAWNPGQGAWYEQYF.

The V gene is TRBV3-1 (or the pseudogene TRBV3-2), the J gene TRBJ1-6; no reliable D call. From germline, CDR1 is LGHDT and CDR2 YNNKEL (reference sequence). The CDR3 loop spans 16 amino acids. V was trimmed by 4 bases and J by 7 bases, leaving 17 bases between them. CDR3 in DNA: TGTGCCAGCAGCCTGGCGTCGGGATTGGGGAATTCACCCCTCCACTTT. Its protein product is CASSLASGLGNSPLHF.

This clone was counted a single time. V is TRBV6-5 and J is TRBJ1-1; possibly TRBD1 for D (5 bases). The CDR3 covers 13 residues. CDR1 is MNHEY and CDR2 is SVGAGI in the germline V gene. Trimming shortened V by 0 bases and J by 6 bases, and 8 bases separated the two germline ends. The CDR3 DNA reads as TGTGCCAGCAGTTACTCGACAGTAGCTGAAGCTTTCTTT. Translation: CASSYSTVAEAFF.

CDR3 nucleotides: TGTGCCAGCTCACCAGATACAGGGAACACCGGGGAGCTGTTTTTT. Encoded protein: CASSPDTGNTGELFF. This chain links TRBV18 with TRBJ2-2, with D tentatively TRBD1 (5 bases). This CDR3 is 15 amino acids long. V was cut by 2 bases and J by 1 base, with 8 bases left in between. Germline CDR1 KGHSH, CDR2 LQKENI.

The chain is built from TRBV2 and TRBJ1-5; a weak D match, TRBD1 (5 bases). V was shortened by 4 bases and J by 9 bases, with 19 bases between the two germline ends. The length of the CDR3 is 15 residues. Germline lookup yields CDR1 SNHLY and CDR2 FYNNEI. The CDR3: CASSGNSPGSAPQHF. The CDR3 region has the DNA TGTGCCAGCAGTGGGAACAGTCCAGGGTCGGCGCCCCAGCATTTT.

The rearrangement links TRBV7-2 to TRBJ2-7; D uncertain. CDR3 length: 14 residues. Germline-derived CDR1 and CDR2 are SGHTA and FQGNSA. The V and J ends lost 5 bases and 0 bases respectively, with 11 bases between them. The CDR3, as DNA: TGTGCCAGCAGCGGCCTAGTCGGCTCCTACGAGCAGTACTTC. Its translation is CASSGLVGSYEQYF.

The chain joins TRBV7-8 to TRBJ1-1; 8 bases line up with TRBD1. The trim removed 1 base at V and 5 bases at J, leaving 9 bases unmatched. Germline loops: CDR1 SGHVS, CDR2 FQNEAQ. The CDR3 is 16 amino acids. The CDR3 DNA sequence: TGTGCCAGCAGCTTAGTCGCGGGACAGGCCCCTACTGAAGCTTTCTTT. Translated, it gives CASSLVAGQAPTEAFF. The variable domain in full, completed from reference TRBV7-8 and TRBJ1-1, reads GAGVSQSPRYKVAKRGQDVALRCDPISGHVSLFWYQQALGQGPEFLTYFQNEAQLDKSGLPSDRFFAERPEGSVSTLKIQRTQQEDSAVYLCASSLVAGQAPTEAFFGQGTRLTVV.